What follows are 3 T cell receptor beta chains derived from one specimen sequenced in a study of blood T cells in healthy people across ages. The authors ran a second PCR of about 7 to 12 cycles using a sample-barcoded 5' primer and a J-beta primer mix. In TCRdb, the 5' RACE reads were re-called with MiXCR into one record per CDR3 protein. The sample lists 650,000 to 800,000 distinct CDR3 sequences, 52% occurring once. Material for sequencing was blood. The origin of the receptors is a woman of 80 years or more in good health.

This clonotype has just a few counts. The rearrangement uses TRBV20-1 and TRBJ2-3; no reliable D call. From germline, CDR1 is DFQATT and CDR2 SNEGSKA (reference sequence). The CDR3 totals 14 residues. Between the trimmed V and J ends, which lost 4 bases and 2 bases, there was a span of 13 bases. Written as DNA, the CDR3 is TGCAGTGCTATTGACTTCCTGTACACAGATACGCAGTATTTT. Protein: CSAIDFLYTDTQYF.

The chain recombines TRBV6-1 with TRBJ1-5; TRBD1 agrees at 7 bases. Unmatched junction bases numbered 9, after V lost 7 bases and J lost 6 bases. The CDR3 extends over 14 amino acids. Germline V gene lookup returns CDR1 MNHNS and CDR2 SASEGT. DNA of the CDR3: TGTGCCAGCAAGGAATTAGGGGGCCCTCAGCCCCAGCATTTT. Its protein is CASKELGGPQPQHF.

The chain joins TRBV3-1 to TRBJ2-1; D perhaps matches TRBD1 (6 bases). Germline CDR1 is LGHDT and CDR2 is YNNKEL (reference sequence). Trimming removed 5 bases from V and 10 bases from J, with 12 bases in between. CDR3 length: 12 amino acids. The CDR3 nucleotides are TGTGCCAGCAGCTACAGGGATAAGGAGCAGTTCTTC. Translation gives CASSYRDKEQFF.